This T cell receptor beta chain was profiled in a study of T cell responses to AZD1222 COVID-19 vaccine. For the study at large: Recipients boosted at about 4 weeks or about 12 weeks are pooled.

Data came from immunoSEQ multiplex PCR; TCRdb stores just in-frame clones and leaves some out. The sample has 85,000 to 130,000 clones; 85% to 90% are singletons. The clonotype comes from an adult in good health. The sample in question was peripheral blood, obtained on day 0 of AZD1222 vaccination.

The CDR3 is CSAERQGHNEQFF. For the CDR3, the DNA is TGCAGCGCGGAAAGACAGGGCCACAATGAGCAGTTCTTC. The chain links TRBV29-1 to TRBJ2-1; 7 bases map to TRBD1. The V and J ends lost 7 bases and 5 bases, in that order; junction bases with no gene match: 8. This CDR3 has 13 residues. Looked up from germline, CDR1 is SQVTM and CDR2 is ANQGSEA.